This T cell receptor beta chain was found in a study of cytomegalovirus exposure and HLA in healthy donors. Study-wide background: From donors who were HLA-typed, an early data release held about 85 million unique TCRs. Study results and limitations: Earlier findings revealed that most TCR beta V segments proved productive either about 90% or about 30% of the time.

About this clone itself: Its antigen is unknown.

Trimming removed 6 bases from V and 1 base from J, with 9 bases in between. The CDR3 totals 13 residues. Germline loops: CDR1 MNHEY, CDR2 SMNVEV (reference sequence). PCR amplification relied on 60 Vbeta primers (plus 13 Jbeta primers). TCRdb's copy holds only in-frame clones and misses some; the assay was immunoSEQ multiplex PCR. The sample lists around 120,000 clones, 75% to 80% occurring once. As for the donors, each was a healthy bone marrow donor. This TCR was recovered from a woman in her thirties in good health and CMV-seropositive. Sequenced input: PBMCs. The chain joins TRBV27 to TRBJ2-5; D is ambiguous. CDR3 protein: CASRKAFQETQYF. CDR3 DNA sequence: TGTGCCAGCAGAAAAGCCTTCCAAGAGACCCAGTACTTC.